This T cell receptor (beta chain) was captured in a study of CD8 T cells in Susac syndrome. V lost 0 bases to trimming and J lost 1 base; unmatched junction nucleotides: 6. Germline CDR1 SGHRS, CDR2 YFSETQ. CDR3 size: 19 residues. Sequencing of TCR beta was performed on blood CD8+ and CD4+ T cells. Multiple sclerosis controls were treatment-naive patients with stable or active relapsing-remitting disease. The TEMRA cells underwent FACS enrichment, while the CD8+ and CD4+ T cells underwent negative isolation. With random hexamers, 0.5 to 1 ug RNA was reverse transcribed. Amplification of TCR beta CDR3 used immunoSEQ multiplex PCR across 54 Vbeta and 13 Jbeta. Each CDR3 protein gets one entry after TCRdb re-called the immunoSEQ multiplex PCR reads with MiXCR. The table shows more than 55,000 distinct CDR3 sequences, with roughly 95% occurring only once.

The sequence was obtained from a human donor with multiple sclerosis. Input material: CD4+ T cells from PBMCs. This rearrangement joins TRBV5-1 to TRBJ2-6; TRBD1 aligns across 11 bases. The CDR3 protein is CASSLDPGTGGSGANVLTF. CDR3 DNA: TGCGCCAGCAGCTTGGACCCTGGGACAGGGGGATCTGGGGCCAACGTCCTGACTTTC.